The T cell receptor (beta chain) under discussion was sequenced for a study of CXCR3-negative and CXCR3-positive naive CD8 T cells (dated by TCRdb to between 2017 and 2020). As for the study more broadly: In total, around 140 million TRB reads were obtained, or roughly 1.5 +/- 0.3 million reads per library. Data from fewer than 12 donors, pooled across two independent experiments, went into the diversity and physicochemical repertoire analyses. TRBV-TRBJ cluster analysis included naive subsets from several donors and memory cells from 3 donors. Paper-wide results and their limitations: Repertoire diversity was comparably high in both naive subsets but much lower in memory CD8+ T cells. Because CXCR3 expression was partially decreased after cryopreservation, freshly isolated PBMCs were used for most assays. Because surface CD5, which is linked to self-reactivity in mice, was comparable between the naive subsets, TCR interaction strength was also inferred from the physicochemical properties of TRB CDR3s. TRBV-TRBJ usage was similar between naive CXCR3-negative and CXCR3-positive cells from the same donor, while memory cells showed distinct patterns.

About this clonotype itself: There is no known antigen for this receptor.

Each CD8+ T cell subset was flow-sorted in triplicate, and approximately 280,000 cells per subset were placed directly into RLT lysis buffer. Using standard density gradient centrifugation, peripheral blood mononuclear cells were isolated from buffy coats. An RNeasy Mini Kit was used to extract total RNA from the sorted cells. Sequencer: NextSeq 550. The Human TCR Profiling Kit (MiLaboratory) was used to make UMI-labeled 5' RACE TRB cDNA libraries. cDNA synthesis used the entire amount of extracted RNA, and PCR amplification then used the entire amount of cDNA produced. The libraries were made side by side, with each library going through the same number of PCR cycles. The source study handled its data this way. About 50,000 +/- 10,000 unique UMI-labeled TRB cDNA molecules per library were extracted with MIGEC and MiXCR, with at least two reads per UMI required. Each library averaged 40,000 +/- 10,000 functional in-frame TRB CDR3 nucleotide clonotypes without stop codons. After downsampling to 5000 UMI-labeled TRB molecules per sample, diversity metrics, including normalized Shannon-Wiener and Chao1, were computed in VDJtools. For the central five CDR3 residues, VDJtools calculated physicochemical properties weighted by clonotype size, namely interaction energy, strength, volume and Kidera factor 4. After the reads were reprocessed by TCRdb, one entry was made per CDR3 protein sequence, with no DNA. TCRdb assigned the V and J calls; the authors' analysis was not used. The record for this sample contains about 56,000 distinct CDR3 sequences. The leading ten clones occupy under 25% of the sample.

For CDR1 and CDR2, the germline V gene (reference sequence) lists DFQATT and SNEGSKA. The CDR3 starts with the cysteine, ends with the phenylalanine, and has 15 residues. Only the protein is on record. What was sequenced was memory CD8+ T cells from blood. What this sample's cell subset or site label stands for: conventional CD8+ memory T cells (TMEM), sorted as controls. The TCR sequence derives from a human donor in good health. Some clones in this sample may be carry-over from other donors' samples. This sequence uses TRBV20-1 and TRBJ2-3; the TRBD1 assignment by TCRdb is unverifiable without DNA. CDR3 sequence: CSAPGGGATTDTQYF.